This T cell receptor (beta chain) originates from a study of T-cell reconstitution after alpha-beta-depleted transplantation in children. TCRbeta library construction was performed incorporating unique molecular identifiers. MiXCR, run by TCRdb on the PCR reads, gives a single entry per CDR3 protein. Of 450,000 to 600,000 distinct CDR3 sequences in the sample, 10% to 15% were seen once. Trimming stripped 3 bases from V and 0 bases from J, with 5 bases between. The germline gives CDR1 ENHRY, CDR2 SYGVKD. The CDR3 is 13 residues long. Findings of the study overall: Two months or so post-transplant, alpha-beta T cells reportedly derived from several hundred expanded graft clones.

A few counts support this clonotype. Antigen specificity is unknown. Material: PBMCs, mostly from graft donor cells, obtained 360 days after TCRalphabeta/CD19-depleted stem cell transplant. The source of this sequence is a male patient younger than 18 who had a stem cell transplant for acute myeloid leukemia, so the T cells may come from the graft donor. V gene TRBV10-3 combines with J gene TRBJ2-5, with D unresolved. The CDR3 region is CAISESDQETQYF. The CDR3 coding sequence is TGTGCCATCAGTGAAAGCGACCAAGAGACCCAGTACTTC.